The source of this T cell receptor (beta chain) is a study of blood T cell repertoires in COVID-19 (TCRdb year 2020). For the study in its entirety: Collaborator samples came from the United States, Italy and Spain and covered acute and convalescent phases of COVID-19. The material from the prospective study consisted of cDNA or gDNA derived from T cells, B-cell-depleted T cells, or PBMCs. Subjects who had been exposed to COVID-19, were actively infected with it, or had recovered from it provided the deeply sampled blood TCRbeta repertoires that made up the dataset. The repertoires were released in a freely available public database intended as a resource for research on the immune response to SARS-CoV-2. Samples were obtained from the ongoing ImmuneRACE study (first 160 participants) and from approximately 1,200 subjects provided by 6 global collaborators. The sample metadata nearly always contained a de-identified subject ID, COVID-19 status, age in years and sex. Where available, HLA class I and class II types were taken from metadata supplied by the sample provider and were not determined by assay-based typing.

The collaborating institutions used their own protocols to collect whole blood in K2EDTA tubes. For TCRbeta analysis, collaborators shipped samples in one of three forms: frozen whole blood, isolated PBMCs, or DNA extracted from either of those sample types. The immunoSEQ Assay, a bias-controlled multiplex PCR, was used to amplify TCRbeta CDR3 regions from genomic DNA. Processing in the source paper ran as follows. Nucleated cell counts per sample were estimated from amplification of reference gene primers within the assay. To quantify the absolute abundance of each unique TCRbeta CDR3 rearrangement, sequence reads were collapsed and filtered. For each sample, productive Simpson clonality was calculated as the square root of Simpson's diversity index across productive rearrangements. The source is immuneACCESS, and TCRdb retained only in-frame sequences with V and J called. Part of the clones is not carried over; for the studies checked, unresolved V genes explain less than half of this, and the remainder is unexplained. D and trimming come from the DNA, and the V and J calls and clone size come from that table. The sample table holds 25,000 to 40,000 clones, of which about nine tenths were seen once. Clones ranked in the top ten supply approximately 15% of the sample.

Taken from cysteine to phenylalanine, the CDR3 has 12 residues. Kept here is only the CDR3 DNA, which spans 36 bases and is read in frame from base 1. As encoded in the germline V gene (reference sequence), CDR1 is MNHEY while CDR2 is SMNVEV. Deletion took 6 bases off V and 6 bases off J, with a span of 9 bases between the germline ends. General conclusions and limits of the study: How much clinical and demographic metadata was included differed by source and by participant, and the metadata was provided uncurated.

For this clone: Its antigen remains unidentified. Within one base of it there is no much larger clone, and no base qualities were kept.

Sequencing input: peripheral blood. Rearrangement joined TRBV27 to TRBJ1-5, with the D gene call left open. The sequence derives from a human donor with active COVID-19. The donor label of this sample is uncertain. The CDR3 sequence is CASSYAGQPQHF. The sequenced DNA is TGTGCCAGCAGCTACGCGGGTCAGCCCCAGCATTTT.